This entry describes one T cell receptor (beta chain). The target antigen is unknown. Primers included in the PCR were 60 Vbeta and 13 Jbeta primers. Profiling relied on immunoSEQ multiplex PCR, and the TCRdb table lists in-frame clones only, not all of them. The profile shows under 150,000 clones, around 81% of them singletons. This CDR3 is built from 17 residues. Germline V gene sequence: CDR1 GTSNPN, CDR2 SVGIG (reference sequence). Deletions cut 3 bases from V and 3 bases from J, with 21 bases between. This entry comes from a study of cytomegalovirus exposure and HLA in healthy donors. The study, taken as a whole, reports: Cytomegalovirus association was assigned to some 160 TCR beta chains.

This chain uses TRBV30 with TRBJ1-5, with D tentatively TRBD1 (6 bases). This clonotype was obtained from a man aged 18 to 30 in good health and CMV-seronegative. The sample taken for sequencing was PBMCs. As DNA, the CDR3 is TGTGCCTGGAGCTCAAACCAAGCCCACAGGGTCAATCAGCCCCAGCATTTT. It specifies CAWSSNQAHRVNQPQHF.